The 10 T cell receptor beta chains reported below all come from one sample, sequenced in a study of T cell responses to AZD1222 COVID-19 vaccine. Using immunoSEQ multiplex PCR, the repertoire was profiled, and TCRdb retains in-frame clones only, with some absent. Here the sample spans roughly 170,000 clones, 91% being singletons. Sequenced material: peripheral blood, taken on day 0 of AZD1222 vaccination. These receptors were collected from an adult in good health.

The chain couples TRBV6-5 to TRBJ2-2; D perhaps matches TRBD2 (5 bases). V gave up 6 bases and J gave up 6 bases, with 17 bases separating them. The germline V gene encodes CDR1 MNHEY and CDR2 SVGAGI. CDR3 length: 15 amino acids. The CDR3 protein is CASRPIAGRPGELFF. The CDR3 region has the DNA TGTGCCAGCAGGCCGATTGCGGGCCGTCCCGGGGAGCTGTTTTTT.

V usage is TRBV7-8 and J usage is TRBJ1-5; 8 bases are a match to TRBD1. The CDR3 is 20 residues long. Germline trimming cut 0 bases from V and 1 base from J; bases unmatched to any gene: 14. In germline, CDR1 is SGHVS, CDR2 FQNEAQ. The CDR3 bases are TGTGCCAGCAGCTTAGCGACCGGTGCCAGGGGGCCCTTAAGCAATCAGCCCCAGCATTTT. Amino acid sequence: CASSLATGARGPLSNQPQHF.

In this sample, this clone turned up once. DNA for the CDR3: TGTGCCAGCAGCGCCCGGACAGGGGGCTCCTACAATGAGCAGTTCTTC. Encoded protein: CASSARTGGSYNEQFF. The rearrangement joins TRBV9 to TRBJ2-1; 10 bases map to TRBD1. The CDR3 runs to 16 residues. After removal of 3 bases from V and 0 bases from J, the junction contained 3 bases not matched to a gene. Germline CDR1 and CDR2: SGDLS and YYNGEE.

The V and J genes are TRBV27 and TRBJ2-7; weak D call: TRBD2 (6 bases). This CDR3 comprises 14 residues. Trimming removed 0 bases from V and 5 bases from J, with 11 bases in between. From germline, CDR1 is MNHEY and CDR2 SMNVEV (reference sequence). DNA for the CDR3: TGTGCCAGCAGTTTATCGTCAGCTAGCGACGAGCAGTACTTC. Translating gives CASSLSSASDEQYF.

The chain couples TRBV29-1 to TRBJ1-2; 7 nucleotides match TRBD1. The V segment lost 4 bases and the J segment 4 bases; nucleotides outside the gene matches: 6. The germline gives CDR1 SQVTM, CDR2 ANQGSEA. The CDR3 runs to 13 residues. The CDR3 DNA is TGCAGCGTTGCCGGGACAGCCTTCTATGGCTACACCTTC. This gives the protein CSVAGTAFYGYTF.

This clone was observed a handful of times. V is TRBV5-1 and J is TRBJ2-1, with D perhaps being TRBD1 or TRBD2 (5 bases each). The CDR3 loop spans 15 amino acids. The V end lost 2 bases, the J end lost 5 bases, and 14 bases lay between the germline ends. Germline V CDR1 and CDR2: SGHRS, YFSETQ. The CDR3 reads CASSLTGTVHNEQFF. Written as DNA, the CDR3 is TGCGCCAGCAGCTTAACCGGGACGGTCCACAATGAGCAGTTCTTC.

This chain links TRBV2 with TRBJ2-3; 7 bases map to TRBD2. The CDR3 is made up of 14 amino acids. Germline CDR1 SNHLY, CDR2 FYNNEI. V lost 10 bases and J lost 5; bases outside the gene matches: 12. DNA for the CDR3: TGTGCCACACACCCGGGACTAAGAGAAGATACGCAGTATTTT. Its translation: CATHPGLREDTQYF. Filled out from reference TRBV2 and TRBJ2-3, the complete variable domain reads EPEVTQTPSHQVTQMGQEVILRCVPISNHLYFYWYRQILGQKVEFLVSFYNNEISEKSEIFDDQFSVERPDGSNFTLKIRSTKLEDSAMYFCATHPGLREDTQYFGPGTRLTVL.

The chain has TRBV5-4 and TRBJ1-4, with TRBD1 identical over 7 bases. CDR3 length equals 14 residues. CDR1 and CDR2 from the germline V gene are SGHNT and YYREEE (reference sequence). V was clipped by 5 bases and J by 7 bases; unmatched bases: 8. CDR3 coding DNA: TGTGCCAGCAGTTACGACAGGGTCAGTGAAAAACTGTTTTTT. Encoded protein: CASSYDRVSEKLFF. Supplemented by reference TRBV5-4 and TRBJ1-4, the full variable domain reads ETGVTQSPTHLIKTRGQQVTLRCSSQSGHNTVSWYQQALGQGPQFIFQYYREEENGRGNFPPRFSGLQFPNYSSELNVNALELDDSALYLCASSYDRVSEKLFFGSGTQLSVL.

The chain recombines TRBV28 with TRBJ2-6; unclear D gene. Germline CDR1 is MDHEN and CDR2 is SYDVKM. V lost 5 bases and J 4 bases, leaving 6 bases between the germline ends. The CDR3 length is 13 residues. The CDR3: CASSIQGANVLTF. The CDR3 DNA sequence: TGTGCCAGCAGTATACAGGGGGCCAACGTCCTGACTTTC.

The chain joins TRBV7-2 to TRBJ1-2; D remains unclear. Germline loops: CDR1 SGHTA, CDR2 FQGNSA. The ends were cut back, 5 bases at V and 6 bases at J, with 13 bases in the middle. CDR3 length: 13 residues. CDR3 sequence: CASSPPWSDGYTF. The CDR3 DNA follows: TGTGCCAGCAGCCCCCCTTGGTCCGATGGCTACACCTTC.